These 21 T cell receptor beta chains were sequenced from one sample in a study of response to subunit inactivated influenza vaccine. A single record per CDR3 protein comes from TCRdb applying MiXCR to the RT-PCR reads. Of 500,000 to 600,000 distinct CDR3 sequences in the sample, about 15% were seen once. The sample consisted of PBMCs from blood, taken 11 to 12 days after vaccination. The source is a man aged 50 to 59 who received an inactivated influenza vaccine.

This clonotype occurred many times. The chain links TRBV5-1 to TRBJ2-5; 9 nucleotides align to TRBD1. The CDR3 extends over 15 amino acids. V shed 0 bases and J 1 base; nucleotides not matched to a gene: 1. Germline CDR1 and CDR2: SGHRS and YFSETQ. The CDR3 here is CASSLGGQGQETQYF. DNA of the CDR3: TGCGCCAGCAGCTTGGGGGGACAGGGCCAAGAGACCCAGTACTTC. Based on the CDR3 plus reference TRBV5-1 and TRBJ2-5, the full variable domain is KAGVTQTPRYLIKTRGQQVTLSCSPISGHRSVSWYQQTPGQGLQFLFEYFSETQRNKGNFPGRFSGRQFSNSRSEMNVSTLELGDSALYLCASSLGGQGQETQYFGPGTRLLVL.

The V call is TRBV20-1, the J call TRBJ2-1; D gene ambiguous. The V end was cut by 6 bases, the J end by 8 bases, with 11 bases between. The CDR3 totals 11 residues. Germline V gene lookup returns CDR1 DFQATT and CDR2 SNEGSKA (reference sequence). CDR3 bases: TGCAGTGCGGCAAGTGGGGATGAGCAGTTCTTC. Translating gives CSAASGDEQFF.

This chain links TRBV7-6 with TRBJ1-1; weak D call: TRBD1 (6 bases). The V and J ends lost 2 bases and 0 bases respectively, with 13 bases between them. This CDR3 has 16 amino acids. The V gene's germline CDR1 is SGHVS and CDR2 FNYEAQ. CDR3 DNA: TGTGCCAGCAGCTTAACAAGGACAGAGCTGAACACTGAAGCTTTCTTT. Translation: CASSLTRTELNTEAFF.

There are many counts of this clonotype. V gene TRBV10-3 combines with J gene TRBJ2-2; TRBD1 matches at 9 bases. The CDR3 totals 15 residues. V lost 9 bases, J lost 6 bases, and 11 bases stayed unmatched. The germline CDR1 and CDR2 sequences are ENHRY and SYGVKD. Written as DNA, the CDR3 is TGTGCCATATTACCTGGGACAGGGTCGGCCGGGGAGCTGTTTTTT. Translation gives CAILPGTGSAGELFF.

This clonotype came up a few times. The J gene is TRBJ1-6, the V gene TRBV20-1, with D unclear. V lost 1 base, J lost 5 bases, and 6 bases lay in between. Germline V CDR1 and CDR2: DFQATT, SNEGSKA (reference sequence). The CDR3 is 13 amino acids. The CDR3 sequence: CSARGQDNSPLHF. CDR3 DNA sequence: TGCAGTGCTAGAGGGCAGGATAATTCACCCCTCCACTTT.

The genes are TRBV18 and TRBJ2-5; 10 bases are shared with TRBD1. The CDR3 runs to 17 residues. The germline gives CDR1 KGHSH, CDR2 LQKENI. V gave up 2 bases and J gave up 5 bases; unmatched junction bases: 11. The CDR3 region has the DNA TGTGCCAGCTCACCAGTCCGGGACAGGGGTTTGCTGGAGACCCAGTACTTC. Its translation: CASSPVRDRGLLETQYF.

This sequence joins TRBV20-1 and TRBJ1-5, with 8 nucleotides matching TRBD1. In germline, CDR1 is DFQATT, CDR2 SNEGSKA (reference sequence). This CDR3 region has 15 residues. Trimming removed 6 bases from V and 1 base from J; junction bases left unmatched: 8. DNA for the CDR3: TGCAGTGCGCTAAGACAGGGGATGAGCAATCAGCCCCAGCATTTT. As protein: CSALRQGMSNQPQHF.

This clonotype showed up just a few times. The chain couples TRBV20-1 to TRBJ2-7; D remains unclear. Trimming left V 3 bases short and J 3 bases short, with 12 bases between. Germline CDR1 reads DFQATT; CDR2 reads SNEGSKA (reference sequence). The CDR3 extends over 13 amino acids. CDR3 sequence (DNA): TGCAGTGCTAGCGGCCCCTTGTACTACGAGCAGTACTTC. Translation: CSASGPLYYEQYF.

This clonotype came up a few times. The chain recombines TRBV7-6 with TRBJ2-2; 11 bases fit TRBD1. Trimming cost V 4 bases and J 8 bases; bases outside gene matches: 12. CDR1 is SGHVS, CDR2 FNYEAQ, per germline. The CDR3 sequence is 17 residues long. CDR3 sequence: CASSYPDRGPPSGELFF. Here the CDR3 DNA reads TGTGCCAGCAGCTACCCGGACAGGGGGCCACCATCGGGGGAGCTGTTTTTT. Combining the CDR3 with reference TRBV7-6 and TRBJ2-2 gives the whole variable domain GAGVSQSPRYKVTKRGQDVALRCDPISGHVSLYWYRQALGQGPEFLTYFNYEAQQDKSGLPNDRFSAERPEGSISTLTIQRTEQRDSAMYRCASSYPDRGPPSGELFFGEGSRLTVL.

Regarding this clonotype: At one boundary the junction diverges from the germline segment, which might be a read error. The genes are TRBV24-1 and TRBJ2-2; a possible D gene is TRBD1 (6 bases). The CDR3 loop spans 18 amino acids. CDR1 and CDR2 from the germline V gene are KGHDR and SFDVKD. CDR3 region: CTTSDPPLSGDNTGELFF. The CDR3 bases are TGTACCACCAGTGACCCACCCCTCTCAGGGGACAACACCGGGGAGCTGTTTTTT.

The J gene is TRBJ1-6, the V gene TRBV14; D unclear. CDR3 length: 15 amino acids. The germline V gene encodes CDR1 SGHDN and CDR2 FVKESK. V was clipped by 1 base and J by 7 bases, with 11 bases between them. This chain's CDR3 is CASSQGRLRNSPLHF. The CDR3 nucleotides are TGTGCCAGCAGCCAAGGACGGCTACGGAATTCACCCCTCCACTTT.

This clonotype came up a few times. The V and J genes are TRBV5-1 and TRBJ1-4; tentatively, D is TRBD1 (6 bases). V lost 4 bases, J lost 5 bases, and 15 bases lay in between. Germline values: CDR1 SGHRS, CDR2 YFSETQ. The CDR3 has 15 amino acids. The CDR3 reads CASSGKDSLNEKLFF. CDR3 bases: TGCGCCAGCAGCGGAAAGGACAGCCTCAATGAAAAACTGTTTTTT.

V usage is TRBV9 and J usage is TRBJ2-2; D not certain. The CDR3 consists of 14 residues. V shed 4 bases and J shed 3 bases, with 10 bases lying between them. The germline V gene has CDR1 SGDLS and CDR2 YYNGEE. Written as DNA, the CDR3 is TGTGCCAGCAGCCCCCGACAAGACACCGGGGAGCTGTTTTTT. It encodes CASSPRQDTGELFF.

This clonotype has more than one count but fewer than ten. This chain links TRBV25-1 with TRBJ2-3, with TRBD2 identical over 7 bases. CDR1 and CDR2 (germline): MGHDK, SYGVNS. The length of the CDR3 is 16 residues. V was clipped by 3 bases and J by 0 bases; unmatched bases: 6. CDR3 nucleotides: TGTGCCAGCAGTGACTACGGGGAGGGTAGCACAGATACGCAGTATTTT. It codes for CASSDYGEGSTDTQYF.

The rearrangement joins TRBV20-1 to TRBJ2-7; a weak D match, TRBD1 (6 bases). The CDR3 length is 12 residues. Germline assignment: CDR1 DFQATT and CDR2 SNEGSKA (reference sequence). Trimming pared 5 bases from V and 3 bases from J, leaving 11 bases between. CDR3 amino acids: CSAARGDYEQYF. CDR3 coding DNA: TGCAGTGCTGCCAGGGGAGACTACGAGCAGTACTTC.

This clonotype was counted between two and nine times. The chain links TRBV15 to TRBJ1-5; no clear D. The V end was cut by 1 base, the J end by 4 bases, with 8 bases between. This CDR3 comprises 14 residues. The V gene's germline CDR1 is LNHNV and CDR2 YYDKDF (reference sequence). The CDR3 loop is CATSRGEGNQPQHF. The CDR3 nucleotides are TGTGCCACCAGCAGAGGGGAGGGAAATCAGCCCCAGCATTTT.

In this sample, this clonotype turned up many times. The chain uses TRBV12-3 or TRBV12-4 and TRBJ2-2; 7 bases match TRBD2. J gave up 8 bases and V 6 bases, and 15 bases lay outside the gene matches. The CDR3 has 16 amino acids. The CDR3: CASRPLATNSRGELFF. CDR3 nucleotides: TGTGCCAGCAGGCCACTAGCGACTAACTCTCGGGGGGAGCTGTTTTTT.

This clonotype was picked up a small number of times. The V gene is TRBV30, the J gene TRBJ2-7; TRBD1 agrees at 8 bases. V shed 5 bases, J shed 4 bases, and the junction held 4 bases outside the gene matches. This CDR3 region has 12 residues. Germline lookup yields CDR1 GTSNPN and CDR2 SVGIG (reference sequence). CDR3 nucleotides: TGTGCCTGGGGGACAGGCGGTTACGAGCAGTACTTC. This sequence encodes CAWGTGGYEQYF.

The chain carries TRBV4-2 and TRBJ2-4, with D hard to call. CDR3 length equals 12 residues. Trimming left V 3 bases short and J 8 bases short, with 8 bases between. Germline V gene sequence: CDR1 LGHNA, CDR2 YNFKEQ. CDR3 in DNA: TGTGCCAGCAGCCAGTCAAGAGACATTCAGTACTTC. It codes for CASSQSRDIQYF.

The table lists this clonotype with many counts. The chain combines TRBV20-1 with TRBJ2-5; D not certain. With 0 bases removed from V and 3 bases from J, the gap between germline ends came to 8 bases. The CDR3 covers 13 residues. CDR1 and CDR2 from the germline V gene are DFQATT and SNEGSKA (reference sequence). The CDR3 loop is CSARDLRKETQYF. The CDR3 DNA reads as TGCAGTGCTAGAGATCTCCGTAAAGAGACCCAGTACTTC.

This clonotype came up a few times. This rearrangement joins TRBV11-2 to TRBJ2-7; 9 nucleotides line up with TRBD1. CDR1 is SGHAT and CDR2 is FQNNGV in the germline V gene. The ends lost 6 bases at V and 3 bases at J; junction bases unmatched: 9. The CDR3 spans 15 residues. The CDR3 DNA reads TGTGCCAGCAGTCCGGAGGGACAGGGAGGCTACGAGCAGTACTTC. Its protein is CASSPEGQGGYEQYF.